This is a list of T cell receptor beta chains from one sample in a study of T cell repertoires in ileal Crohn's disease. Profiling relied on immunoSEQ multiplex PCR, and the TCRdb table lists in-frame clones only, not all of them. The sample lists approximately 16,000 clones, about 92% occurring once. The sequenced sample consisted of ileal tissue. These receptors all come from an adult with Crohn's disease. Both conserved end residues are part of each CDR3. D genes are given only for firm matches. The listing skips clone size in some rows; elsewhere it reads once, few, many or a size class.

d_gene | j_gene | v_gene | abundance | CDR3nt | CDR3aa
. | TRBJ2-7 | TRBV6-5 | . | TGTGCCAGCAGCCCCAGGGGACTCCTCGGCGACGAGCAGTACTTC | CASSPRGLLGDEQYF
TRBD1 | TRBJ1-2 | TRBV10-3 | . | TGTGCCATCAGTGTTTCAGGGACAGTCACTAACTATGGCTACACCTTC | CAISVSGTVTNYGYTF
. | TRBJ2-7 | TRBV7-9 | . | TGTGCCAGCAGCTTAGTAGCCGATTCCTACGAGCAGTACTTC | CASSLVADSYEQYF
TRBD1 | TRBJ1-2 | TRBV5-5 | . | TGTGCCAGCAGCTGGGGACAGGATTATGGCTACACCTTC | CASSWGQDYGYTF
TRBD1 | TRBJ1-1 | TRBV5-1 | . | TGCGCCAGCAGCTTGGTCCCAGGGGGTCACACTGAAGCTTTCTTT | CASSLVPGGHTEAFF
. | TRBJ2-6 | TRBV5-8 | . | TGTGCCAGCAGCTTGAGTCAGATCGACCGGACTGGGGCCAACGTCCTGACTTTC | CASSLSQIDRTGANVLTF
TRBD1 | TRBJ1-5 | TRBV6-1 | . | TGTGCCAGCAGTGGATCCGGGACAGGGATTAATCAGCCCCAGCATTTT | CASSGSGTGINQPQHF
. | TRBJ1-2 | TRBV12-2 | . | TGTGCAAGTCGCCGCACCCCTACAGGGGAAGGCTACACCTTC | CASRRTPTGEGYTF
TRBD1 | TRBJ1-3 | TRBV18 | . | TGTGCCAGCTCAAAGGTTCGGGACAGGGGAAACACCATATATTTT | CASSKVRDRGNTIYF
TRBD1 | TRBJ1-2 | TRBV6-1 | . | TGTGCCAGCAGCGCCGACAGGGCCCGCGGCTACACCTTC | CASSADRARGYTF
. | TRBJ1-2 | TRBV5-1 | . | TGCGCCAGCAGCTTAGAGAATTTTGGCTACACCTTC | CASSLENFGYTF
. | TRBJ1-2 | TRBV7-8 | . | TGTGCCAGCAGCTCCTACAGGGCATCGCATGGCTACACCTTC | CASSSYRASHGYTF
. | TRBJ1-6 | TRBV14 | . | TGTGCCAGCAGCCAACTTAATAATTCACCCCTCCACTTT | CASSQLNNSPLHF
. | TRBJ1-6 | TRBV6-6 | . | TGTGCCAGCAGTTATTCAGGGTTGGCACCCCTCCACTTT | CASSYSGLAPLHF
. | TRBJ1-3 | TRBV7-8 | . | TGTGCCAGCAGCTTAGATTTCCGAAACACCATATATTTT | CASSLDFRNTIYF
TRBD1 | TRBJ1-2 | TRBV4-2 | . | TGTGCCAGCAGCCAAGAGTGGACAGGTGGCTACACCTTC | CASSQEWTGGYTF
. | TRBJ2-7 | TRBV6-8 | . | TGTGCCAGCCGGGACTGGCGGGGATACGAGCAGTACTTC | CASRDWRGYEQYF
. | TRBJ2-3 | TRBV28 | . | TGTGCCAGCAGTCGACTAGTGGATTTGGATACGCAGTATTTT | CASSRLVDLDTQYF
. | TRBJ1-2 | TRBV6-5 | . | TGTGCCAGCAGGGATCAGGGGATGGGCTACACCTTC | CASRDQGMGYTF
. | TRBJ1-2 | TRBV30 | . | TGTGCCTGGAGTCGTACACAGTACTATGGCTACACCTTC | CAWSRTQYYGYTF
. | TRBJ2-3 | TRBV9 | once | TGTGCCAGCAGCGTAGGGGTGGGGACAGATACGCAGTATTTT | CASSVGVGTDTQYF
. | TRBJ2-5 | TRBV11-2 | . | TGTGCCAGCAGCTTAGGACAGAAAGAGACCCAGTACTTC | CASSLGQKETQYF
. | TRBJ2-1 | TRBV19 | . | TGTGCCAGTAGTGGAACAGCCTACAATGAGCAGTTCTTC | CASSGTAYNEQFF
TRBD2 | TRBJ2-5 | TRBV11-1 | . | TGTGCCAGCAGCTCCGGGACTAGCGGGGGGGGCCGAGAGACCCAGTACTTC | CASSSGTSGGGRETQYF
. | TRBJ2-3 | TRBV6-5 | once | TGTGCCAGCAGGCCCCCAAGCACAGATACGCAGTATTTT | CASRPPSTDTQYF
. | TRBJ1-2 | TRBV10-3 | . | TGTGCCATCAAACCAGACAACTATGGCTACACCTTC | CAIKPDNYGYTF